This TCR beta chain is from a study of blood T cell repertoires in COVID-19. Background on the study: The origin of the acute and convalescent COVID-19 samples was the United States, Italy and Spain. The analysed material was cDNA or gDNA that came from T cells, B-cell-depleted T cells, or PBMCs.

Under the authors' procedure: Cell counts per sample came from amplifying reference gene primers. Some clones are missing from TCRdb's copy, which holds only in-frame ones; the method was immunoSEQ multiplex PCR. D and trimming were read from the DNA, whereas the V and J calls and clone size are those reported in that table. The sample lists 150,000 to 200,000 clones; roughly 81% were seen once. During active infection, Seattle patients enrolled and were then monitored through disease. This receptor was taken from a woman aged 80 or over with COVID-19, enrolled during active disease. What was sequenced was peripheral blood.

The DNA of the CDR3 is TGTGCCAGCTTGGGAGGCACCGGAGATACGCAGTATTTT. Protein sequence: CASLGGTGDTQYF. The J gene is TRBJ2-3, the V gene TRBV18; perhaps TRBD2 as D (6 bases). The CDR3 is made up of 13 amino acids. From germline, CDR1 is KGHSH and CDR2 LQKENI. V was pared by 7 bases and J by 5 bases, with 13 bases between.